The rows below give T cell receptor beta chains drawn from one sample of a study of blood T cell repertoires in COVID-19. Some clones are missing from TCRdb's copy, which holds only in-frame ones; the method was immunoSEQ multiplex PCR. The table includes about 70,000 clones, 80% to 85% detected once. Sequencing input: peripheral blood. The receptors stem from a man older than 75 with acute or convalescent COVID-19. Each CDR3 is given with its conserved first and last residue. Each record gives: J gene, V gene, D gene, clone size, CDR3 DNA, CDR3 protein. The D gene is left open where the match is weak. Clone size is shown for a subset of rows, as once, few, many or a class of expanded clone.

J gene: TRBJ2-2; V gene: TRBV6-2/TRBV6-3; D gene: TRBD2; clone size: -; CDR3 DNA: TGTGCCAGCAGTCCCCCCCCGGGGGGTGACACCGGGGAGCTGTTTTTT; CDR3 protein: CASSPPPGGDTGELFF
J gene: TRBJ1-4; V gene: TRBV7-9; D gene: -; clone size: -; CDR3 DNA: TGTGCCAGCAGCTTAGCAGGGGATAGCGAAAAACTGTTTTTT; CDR3 protein: CASSLAGDSEKLFF
J gene: TRBJ2-1; V gene: TRBV7-2; D gene: TRBD2; clone size: -; CDR3 DNA: TGTGCCAGCAGCTACTCCTCTTCGGGCGGGGGGAGTGAGCAGTTCTTC; CDR3 protein: CASSYSSSGGGSEQFF
J gene: TRBJ2-2; V gene: TRBV19; D gene: TRBD2; clone size: -; CDR3 DNA: TGTGCCAGTAGTACCGGACTAGCGGGGGGCCTTCTCCCCGGGGAGCTGTTTTTT; CDR3 protein: CASSTGLAGGLLPGELFF
J gene: TRBJ2-5; V gene: TRBV9; D gene: TRBD2; clone size: -; CDR3 DNA: TGTGCCAGCAGCCCCCGGGGGACTACCCAAGAGACCCAGTACTTC; CDR3 protein: CASSPRGTTQETQYF
J gene: TRBJ2-1; V gene: TRBV27; D gene: TRBD2; clone size: -; CDR3 DNA: TGTGCCAGCAGTTCGTGGGGGCGGGCTAGCGGGGGTGGTGAGCAGTTCTTC; CDR3 protein: CASSSWGRASGGGEQFF
J gene: TRBJ2-3; V gene: TRBV21-1; D gene: -; clone size: -; CDR3 DNA: TGTGCCAGCAGCAAGTTAGAAGCCGACCGTCCCAGGGGTGCAGATACGCAGTATTTT; CDR3 protein: CASSKLEADRPRGADTQYF
J gene: TRBJ2-2; V gene: TRBV12-3/TRBV12-4; D gene: -; clone size: -; CDR3 DNA: TGTGCCAGCCGAGAGAACACCGGGGAGCTGTTTTTT; CDR3 protein: CASRENTGELFF
J gene: TRBJ1-2; V gene: TRBV18; D gene: -; clone size: -; CDR3 DNA: TGTGCCAGTTCCTCAGGGGTGCATGGCTACACCTTC; CDR3 protein: CASSSGVHGYTF
J gene: TRBJ2-7; V gene: TRBV11-3; D gene: TRBD1; clone size: -; CDR3 DNA: TGTGCCAGCAGCTTAGAGGGCAGGGGGTACGAGCAGTACTTC; CDR3 protein: CASSLEGRGYEQYF
J gene: TRBJ1-4; V gene: TRBV18; D gene: TRBD1; clone size: few; CDR3 DNA: TGTGCCAGCTCACCACAGAGGGAGACAGGGACGGGTGAAAAACTGTTTTTT; CDR3 protein: CASSPQRETGTGEKLFF
J gene: TRBJ2-5; V gene: TRBV12-3/TRBV12-4; D gene: TRBD1; clone size: -; CDR3 DNA: TGTGCCACCAGGACAGGGGTGGGAGAGACCCAGTACTTC; CDR3 protein: CATRTGVGETQYF
J gene: TRBJ2-7; V gene: TRBV5-1; D gene: TRBD1; clone size: -; CDR3 DNA: TGCGCCAGCAGGGGGGACAGTGGATACGAGCAGTACTTC; CDR3 protein: CASRGDSGYEQYF
J gene: TRBJ2-1; V gene: TRBV7-9; D gene: -; clone size: -; CDR3 DNA: TGTGCCAGCACCCGAGGTATGGTCATGAATGAGCAGTTCTTC; CDR3 protein: CASTRGMVMNEQFF
J gene: TRBJ2-1; V gene: TRBV19; D gene: -; clone size: -; CDR3 DNA: TGTGCCAGTACCCGATCGGGGGATTACAATGAGCAGTTCTTC; CDR3 protein: CASTRSGDYNEQFF
J gene: TRBJ1-1; V gene: TRBV5-6; D gene: -; clone size: -; CDR3 DNA: TGTGCCAGCAGGCCGGGCCCAGGGGAAGCTTTCTTT; CDR3 protein: CASRPGPGEAFF
J gene: TRBJ2-2; V gene: TRBV28; D gene: -; clone size: -; CDR3 DNA: TGTGCCAGCAGTTCCCCGGGAATTCTAGGCACCGGGGAGCTGTTTTTT; CDR3 protein: CASSSPGILGTGELFF
J gene: TRBJ2-1; V gene: TRBV11-2; D gene: -; clone size: -; CDR3 DNA: TGTGCCAGCACTCAGGAGAGGGTCTCCTACAATGAGCAGTTCTTC; CDR3 protein: CASTQERVSYNEQFF
J gene: TRBJ2-4; V gene: TRBV6-5; D gene: -; clone size: -; CDR3 DNA: TGTGCCAGCAGTTCCTCCCCTGAGTGGGGCGAAAACATTCAGTACTTC; CDR3 protein: CASSSSPEWGENIQYF
J gene: TRBJ2-7; V gene: TRBV15; D gene: -; clone size: once; CDR3 DNA: TGTGCCACCAGCAGAGGGCCTACTAACTCCTACGAGCAGTACTTC; CDR3 protein: CATSRGPTNSYEQYF
J gene: TRBJ1-3; V gene: TRBV7-2; D gene: -; clone size: -; CDR3 DNA: TGTGCCAGCAGCCTGACAGCCTCTGGAAACACCATATATTTT; CDR3 protein: CASSLTASGNTIYF
J gene: TRBJ2-5; V gene: TRBV9; D gene: TRBD2; clone size: once; CDR3 DNA: TGTGCCAGCAGCGCCGGACTAGCGGGAGTGGAGACCCAGTACTTC; CDR3 protein: CASSAGLAGVETQYF
J gene: TRBJ1-2; V gene: TRBV3-1/TRBV3-2; D gene: TRBD1; clone size: -; CDR3 DNA: TGTGCCAGCAGCCCCGGGACAGGGGTCTTGTGGTGGTCGGGCTACACCTTC; CDR3 protein: CASSPGTGVLWWSGYTF
J gene: TRBJ2-7; V gene: TRBV15; D gene: TRBD2; clone size: -; CDR3 DNA: TGTGCCACCAGCAGAGGAGGCGGGAGGGCCAACGAGCAGTACTTC; CDR3 protein: CATSRGGGRANEQYF
J gene: TRBJ2-3; V gene: TRBV6-2/TRBV6-3; D gene: -; clone size: -; CDR3 DNA: TGTGCCAGCAGTGCAGAAGATACGCAGTATTTT; CDR3 protein: CASSAEDTQYF
J gene: TRBJ2-2; V gene: TRBV6-5; D gene: TRBD1; clone size: -; CDR3 DNA: TGTGCCAGCAGTTACCGGGACAGGAACACCGGGGAGCTGTTTTTT; CDR3 protein: CASSYRDRNTGELFF
J gene: TRBJ2-1; V gene: TRBV3-1/TRBV3-2; D gene: TRBD1; clone size: -; CDR3 DNA: TGTGCCAGCAGCCAACGGACAGGGGGAAGGAATGAGCAGTTCTTC; CDR3 protein: CASSQRTGGRNEQFF
J gene: TRBJ2-7; V gene: TRBV6-5; D gene: TRBD1; clone size: once; CDR3 DNA: TGTGCCAGCAGGGACAGGGGTGTTGCCAAGCAGTACTTC; CDR3 protein: CASRDRGVAKQYF
J gene: TRBJ1-2; V gene: TRBV5-6; D gene: TRBD1; clone size: -; CDR3 DNA: TGTGCCAGCAGCTTAAACAGGGGTCGGTATGGCTACACCTTC; CDR3 protein: CASSLNRGRYGYTF
J gene: TRBJ1-1; V gene: TRBV5-1; D gene: TRBD1; clone size: -; CDR3 DNA: TGCGCCAGCAGCCCTGGGACAGGGAATGAAGCTTTCTTT; CDR3 protein: CASSPGTGNEAFF
J gene: TRBJ1-2; V gene: TRBV6-2/TRBV6-3; D gene: -; clone size: -; CDR3 DNA: TGTGCCAGCAGTTACTCAGGGGTTGACGGCTACACCTTC; CDR3 protein: CASSYSGVDGYTF
J gene: TRBJ1-1; V gene: TRBV18; D gene: TRBD1; clone size: -; CDR3 DNA: TGTGCCAGCTCACCACAGGGGGCCGGGACTGAAGCTTTCTTT; CDR3 protein: CASSPQGAGTEAFF
J gene: TRBJ1-1; V gene: TRBV5-1; D gene: TRBD1; clone size: -; CDR3 DNA: TGCGCCAGCAGCAGCCAAGGGACAGGGCCTGCTTTCTTT; CDR3 protein: CASSSQGTGPAFF
J gene: TRBJ2-5; V gene: TRBV9; D gene: TRBD1; clone size: -; CDR3 DNA: TGTGCCAGCAGCGTGACAGGGGGCTTTGAGACCCAGTACTTC; CDR3 protein: CASSVTGGFETQYF
J gene: TRBJ1-1; V gene: TRBV18; D gene: TRBD1; clone size: -; CDR3 DNA: TGTGCCAGCTCACGACAGGGTGAGAACACTGAAGCTTTCTTT; CDR3 protein: CASSRQGENTEAFF
J gene: TRBJ2-1; V gene: TRBV11-2; D gene: TRBD2; clone size: -; CDR3 DNA: TGTGCCAGCAGCTGGGGGACTAGCGGGAGAATGGTTCGCAATGAGCAGTTCTTC; CDR3 protein: CASSWGTSGRMVRNEQFF
J gene: TRBJ1-6; V gene: TRBV10-3; D gene: -; clone size: few; CDR3 DNA: TGTGCCATCAGTGAGTCTGCGGTCATTCGGGAATCACCCCTCCACTTT; CDR3 protein: CAISESAVIRESPLHF
J gene: TRBJ2-7; V gene: TRBV10-2; D gene: TRBD2; clone size: few; CDR3 DNA: TGCGCCAGCAGCCAACCTAGCGGTTCCTACGAGCAGTACTTC; CDR3 protein: CASSQPSGSYEQYF
J gene: TRBJ1-6; V gene: TRBV5-1; D gene: -; clone size: -; CDR3 DNA: TGCGCCAGCAGTATGGTGGGAGAAAATTCACCCCTCCACTTT; CDR3 protein: CASSMVGENSPLHF
J gene: TRBJ1-1; V gene: TRBV7-8; D gene: -; clone size: -; CDR3 DNA: TGTGCCAGCAGCCCGAAACAGATAACTGAAGCTTTCTTT; CDR3 protein: CASSPKQITEAFF
J gene: TRBJ2-7; V gene: TRBV11-3; D gene: -; clone size: -; CDR3 DNA: TGTGCCAGCCCCAAAATTTGGACACCGGATAGGAGCTCCTACGAGCAGTACTTC; CDR3 protein: CASPKIWTPDRSSYEQYF
J gene: TRBJ2-5; V gene: TRBV7-2; D gene: TRBD2; clone size: -; CDR3 DNA: TGTGCCAGCAGCCTTGGACTAGCGGGGGGCGAGACCCAGTACTTC; CDR3 protein: CASSLGLAGGETQYF
J gene: TRBJ2-7; V gene: TRBV3-1/TRBV3-2; D gene: -; clone size: -; CDR3 DNA: TGTGCCAGCAGCCAAGATCCGGCAGGGTACTACGAGCAGTACTTC; CDR3 protein: CASSQDPAGYYEQYF
J gene: TRBJ1-4; V gene: TRBV2; D gene: -; clone size: -; CDR3 DNA: TGTGCCAGCAGTGAGGGGAGCCGGGTGGAAGAAAAACTGTTTTTT; CDR3 protein: CASSEGSRVEEKLFF
J gene: TRBJ2-3; V gene: TRBV5-4; D gene: TRBD2; clone size: -; CDR3 DNA: TGTGCCAGCAGCCGCGGAATTACTAGCGGGAGGGCCATAGATACGCAGTATTTT; CDR3 protein: CASSRGITSGRAIDTQYF
J gene: TRBJ2-7; V gene: TRBV10-3; D gene: TRBD1; clone size: -; CDR3 DNA: TGTGCCACCATGGACAGGGACGGCTACGAGCAGTACTTC; CDR3 protein: CATMDRDGYEQYF
J gene: TRBJ1-4; V gene: TRBV19; D gene: -; clone size: -; CDR3 DNA: TGTGCCAGTAGGGAGGCAGGTTTGGGTAATGAAAAACTGTTTTTT; CDR3 protein: CASREAGLGNEKLFF
J gene: TRBJ1-4; V gene: TRBV15; D gene: -; clone size: -; CDR3 DNA: TGTGCCACCAGCAGCGGGGAGGCTAATGAAAAACTGTTTTTT; CDR3 protein: CATSSGEANEKLFF
J gene: TRBJ2-5; V gene: TRBV15; D gene: TRBD2; clone size: once; CDR3 DNA: TGTGCCACCAGCAGTTTAGTGGGAGGGGAGACCCAGTACTTC; CDR3 protein: CATSSLVGGETQYF
J gene: TRBJ1-2; V gene: TRBV7-3; D gene: TRBD1; clone size: -; CDR3 DNA: TGTGCCAGCAGCCCTGGACAGGACTATGGCTACACCTTC; CDR3 protein: CASSPGQDYGYTF
J gene: TRBJ1-1; V gene: TRBV7-8; D gene: -; clone size: -; CDR3 DNA: TGTGCCAGCAGCGCCTGGGCCTCGAACACTGAAGCTTTCTTT; CDR3 protein: CASSAWASNTEAFF
J gene: TRBJ2-2; V gene: TRBV2; D gene: -; clone size: -; CDR3 DNA: TGTGCCAGCAGTGAAGTGCCGGACACCGGGGAGCTGTTTTTT; CDR3 protein: CASSEVPDTGELFF
J gene: TRBJ2-5; V gene: TRBV9; D gene: -; clone size: once; CDR3 DNA: TGTGCCAGCAGCATGGGACTTCAAGAGACCCAGTACTTC; CDR3 protein: CASSMGLQETQYF
J gene: TRBJ2-2; V gene: TRBV4-2; D gene: TRBD1; clone size: few; CDR3 DNA: TGTGCCAGCAGCGAGGGACAGGGATTCTCCGGGGAGCTGTTTTTT; CDR3 protein: CASSEGQGFSGELFF
J gene: TRBJ2-2; V gene: TRBV7-9; D gene: TRBD1; clone size: -; CDR3 DNA: TGTGCCAGCAGCTCTCAAACAGGGGGCGCCCCCGGGGAGCTGTTTTTT; CDR3 protein: CASSSQTGGAPGELFF
J gene: TRBJ2-7; V gene: TRBV21-1; D gene: -; clone size: -; CDR3 DNA: TGTGCCAGCAGCAAACCCCTCCGGCAGGCCGCACAGTACTTC; CDR3 protein: CASSKPLRQAAQYF
J gene: TRBJ1-6; V gene: TRBV7-8; D gene: -; clone size: -; CDR3 DNA: TGTGCCAGCAGACCCCCGGGGAACTCCTATAATTCACCCCTCCACTTT; CDR3 protein: CASRPPGNSYNSPLHF
J gene: TRBJ1-5; V gene: TRBV2; D gene: -; clone size: -; CDR3 DNA: TGTGCCAGCAGACAGCTTCATAGCAATCAGCCCCAGCATTTT; CDR3 protein: CASRQLHSNQPQHF
J gene: TRBJ1-5; V gene: TRBV12-3/TRBV12-4; D gene: -; clone size: once; CDR3 DNA: TGTGCCAGCAGTTCAGTTAGCAATCAGCCCCAGCATTTT; CDR3 protein: CASSSVSNQPQHF
J gene: TRBJ1-2; V gene: TRBV10-2; D gene: -; clone size: -; CDR3 DNA: TGCGCCATCAATCAGGGACAATCAGACGGCTACACCTTC; CDR3 protein: CAINQGQSDGYTF